The 9 T cell receptor beta chains below all came from one sample that was sequenced in a study of T-cell reconstitution after alpha-beta-depleted transplantation in children. Preparation of the TCRbeta library was carried out with unique molecular identifiers. MiXCR was run by TCRdb on the PCR reads, yielding one entry per CDR3 protein. Of 420,000 or so distinct CDR3 sequences in the sample, 9.5% to 13% are singletons; the top ten hold roughly 5.1%. The specimen was PBMCs from the stem cell graft donor, collected from the stem cell graft. The receptor set was obtained from a human donor who donated a stem cell graft to a child with acute myeloid leukemia.

The CDR3 DNA is TGCAGTGCTAGAGAATTAGAACTAGCGGGAGTTAGTCAGCAGTTCTTC. Translating it yields CSARELELAGVSQQFF. The chain carries TRBV20-1 and TRBJ2-1; 11 bases map to TRBD2. This CDR3 spans 16 amino acids. Germline CDR1 and CDR2: DFQATT and SNEGSKA (reference sequence). Trimming took 0 bases from V and 11 from J; bases not matched to a gene: 12.

This clonotype was seen more than once but under ten times. V is TRBV5-1 and J is TRBJ2-4; D remains ambiguous. Trimming cost V 0 bases and J 1 base, with 11 bases left between them. The CDR3 runs to 16 residues. Germline-derived CDR1 and CDR2 are SGHRS and YFSETQ. The CDR3 bases are TGCGCCAGCAGCTTGGGGCAGATTTGGGCCAAAAACATTCAGTACTTC. This gives the protein CASSLGQIWAKNIQYF.

The J gene is TRBJ2-2, the V gene TRBV29-1, with unresolved D. Germline lookup yields CDR1 SQVTM and CDR2 ANQGSEA. Trimming took 4 bases from V and 0 from J, leaving 6 bases between them. This CDR3 contains 13 residues. CDR3 nucleotide sequence: TGCAGCGTTGGTCGGTCGAACACCGGGGAGCTGTTTTTT. This codes for CSVGRSNTGELFF.

The chain couples TRBV7-9 to TRBJ2-7; D remains ambiguous. Germline V gene data show CDR1 as SEHNR and CDR2 as FQNEAQ (reference sequence). CDR3 size: 13 residues. The V end lost 1 base, the J end lost 12 bases, and 16 bases lay between the germline ends. The chain's CDR3 is CASSLEYTAWLYF. As DNA, the CDR3 is TGTGCCAGCAGCTTAGAGTATACAGCTTGGTTGTACTTC. The full variable domain, with the rest looked up from reference TRBV7-9 and TRBJ2-7, is DTGVSQNPRHKITKRGQNVTFRCDPISEHNRLYWYRQTLGQGPEFLTYFQNEAQLEKSRLLSDRFSAERPKGSFSTLEIQRTEQGDSAMYLCASSLEYTAWLYFGPGTRLTVT.

This clonotype was seen a handful of times. The J gene is TRBJ2-7, the V gene TRBV27; 11 bases align to TRBD1. This CDR3 comprises 15 residues. After removal of 5 bases from V and 7 bases from J, the junction contained 10 bases not matched to a gene. Germline V gene lookup returns CDR1 MNHEY and CDR2 SMNVEV (reference sequence). CDR3 DNA sequence: TGTGCCAGCAGTCTCCGGACAGGGGGCTTCGGGGAGCAGTACTTC. Its translation: CASSLRTGGFGEQYF.

The chain carries TRBV4-3 and TRBJ2-3; D gene unclear. Germline V gene lookup returns CDR1 LGHNA and CDR2 YSLEER. Trimming cost V 4 bases and J 6 bases, with 11 bases left between them. The CDR3 length is 13 residues. As DNA, the CDR3 is TGCGCCAGCAGCCGGCAGCCCCTTGATACGCAGTATTTT. Translating it yields CASSRQPLDTQYF.

This clonotype showed up just a few times. The rearrangement uses TRBV4-1 and TRBJ1-2; D gene ambiguous. The CDR3 is made up of 12 amino acids. V lost 6 bases and J 4 bases, leaving 9 bases between the germline ends. Looked up from germline, CDR1 is MGHRA and CDR2 is YSYEKL. As DNA, the CDR3 is TGCGCCAGCAGTGAACAGAGCTATGGCTACACCTTC. Translating gives CASSEQSYGYTF.

The table lists this clonotype with a few counts. The chain is built from TRBV5-1 and TRBJ2-4; no clear D. CDR1 is SGHRS, CDR2 YFSETQ, per germline. With 4 bases removed from V and 0 bases from J, the gap between germline ends came to 5 bases. The CDR3 loop spans 13 amino acids. CDR3 protein: CASSDLAKNIQYF. The DNA of the CDR3 is TGCGCCAGCAGCGACCTAGCCAAAAACATTCAGTACTTC.

This clonotype has at least ten counts. The CDR3: CASGLAPPQEGGEQFF. The CDR3 nucleotides read TGTGCTAGTGGTTTGGCCCCCCCTCAGGAGGGGGGTGAGCAGTTCTTC. The J gene is TRBJ2-1, the V gene TRBV12-5; possibly TRBD1 or TRBD2 for D (6 bases each). From germline, CDR1 is LGHNT and CDR2 FRNRAP. The CDR3 covers 16 residues. The germline V and J ends were trimmed by 1 base and 9 bases, with 19 bases remaining between them.